This T cell receptor beta chain was recorded in a study of cytomegalovirus exposure and HLA in healthy donors. PCR involved 60 Vbeta and 13 Jbeta primers. TCRdb's copy holds only in-frame clones and misses some; the assay was immunoSEQ multiplex PCR. The sample lists roughly 140,000 clones; roughly 82% were seen once. This clone has only one observation. CDR3 length: 12 amino acids. The V gene end was trimmed by 8 bases and the J gene end by 4 bases; junction bases not matched to a gene: 4. Germline V CDR1 and CDR2: SNHLY, FYNNEI. What was sequenced was PBMCs. The chain is built from TRBV2 and TRBJ1-2; 7 bases agree with TRBD1. The TCR sequence derives from a man aged 25 to 40 in good health and CMV-seropositive. CDR3 DNA sequence: TGTGCCAGCCGGGACAGCTTCTATGGCTACACCTTC. This gives the protein CASRDSFYGYTF.